This T cell receptor (beta chain) was obtained from a study of beta chain features in type 1 diabetes. Regarding the study as a whole: PCR might pick shorter templates more often, in the same way for patients and controls. TCRB CDR3s from Type 1 diabetes patients were moderately but significantly shorter in all four CD4+ subsets.

Expressed TCRB transcripts were sequenced because the isolated RNA had all been reverse transcribed beforehand. Profiled with immunoSEQ multiplex PCR; TCRdb holds only in-frame clones, not every one. The sample consists of some 640,000 clones, around 15% of them appearing once. Trimming shortened V by 5 bases and J by 4 bases, and 15 bases separated the two germline ends. Germline V CDR1 and CDR2: SGHVS, FQNEAQ. The CDR3 sequence is 14 residues long. Turning to this clone: Its antigen is unknown.

One heparinised draw of blood, averaging roughly 120 mL, came from each donor. This receptor was identified in a man aged 18-30 years with type 1 diabetes. The chain employs TRBV7-8 and TRBJ2-7; perhaps TRBD2 as D (6 bases). The specimen sequenced was naive CD4+ T cells from blood. The CDR3 DNA reads TGTGCCAGCAGCCCGCGGGGCAGTTCGTACGAGCAGTACTTC. Amino acids: CASSPRGSSYEQYF. The full variable domain, its missing parts supplied by reference TRBV7-8 and TRBJ2-7, is GAGVSQSPRYKVAKRGQDVALRCDPISGHVSLFWYQQALGQGPEFLTYFQNEAQLDKSGLPSDRFFAERPEGSVSTLKIQRTQQEDSAVYLCASSPRGSSYEQYFGPGTRLTVT.